Shown below are 17 T cell receptor beta chains from a single sample sequenced in a study of long-term antiretroviral therapy in people with HIV. Survey-level immunoSEQ v3.0 assays were run. The repertoire was sequenced with immunoSEQ multiplex PCR; TCRdb's copy has only in-frame clones and lacks some. Of about 23,000 clones detected, about 81% appear once; the ten largest clones hold 7.2%. Sequencing used unsorted PBMCs, obtained 1.5 years after starting antiretroviral therapy. The receptors were sampled from a man aged 25-45 years with HIV.

The V call is TRBV5-1, the J call TRBJ2-3; D ambiguous. CDR1 and CDR2 (germline): SGHRS, YFSETQ. The CDR3 length is 15 residues. Trimming removed 2 bases from V and 2 bases from J, with 12 bases in between. CDR3 amino acids: CASSLLKPNTDTQYF. As DNA, the CDR3 is TGCGCCAGCAGCTTACTCAAGCCCAACACAGATACGCAGTATTTT.

The rearrangement links TRBV6-5 to TRBJ2-7; 10 bases are a match to TRBD2. The CDR3 is 15 amino acids. The ends lost 6 bases at V and 5 bases at J; junction bases unmatched: 10. Germline V gives CDR1 MNHEY, CDR2 SVGAGI. CDR3 sequence: CASSFLAAGGHEQYF. DNA of the CDR3: TGTGCCAGCAGCTTTTTGGCAGCGGGGGGGCACGAGCAGTACTTC.

This chain connects TRBV19 to TRBJ2-7, with a weak D call TRBD1 (6 bases). The CDR3 spans 13 residues. Germline V gene lookup returns CDR1 LNHDA and CDR2 SQIVND (reference sequence). The V end lost 8 bases, the J end lost 6 bases, and 17 bases lay between the germline ends. DNA of the CDR3: TGTGCCAGTTCACAGGGAAATGGGGTCGAGCAGTACTTC. Translating it yields CASSQGNGVEQYF. Based on the CDR3 plus reference TRBV19 and TRBJ2-7, the full variable domain is DGGITQSPKYLFRKEGQNVTLSCEQNLNHDAMYWYRQDPGQGLRLIYYSQIVNDFQKGDIAEGYSVSREKKESFPLTVTSAQKNPTAFYLCASSQGNGVEQYFGPGTRLTVT.

This chain connects TRBV30 to TRBJ2-5, with D unresolved. The CDR3 totals 13 residues. Germline V gene sequence: CDR1 GTSNPN, CDR2 SVGIG (reference sequence). V lost 6 bases and J lost 1, with 12 bases in between. The CDR3 here is CACALASQETQYF. Written as DNA, the CDR3 is TGTGCCTGCGCGCTTGCGAGCCAAGAGACCCAGTACTTC.

The chain is built from TRBV5-1 and TRBJ1-5, with unresolved D. V was cut by 3 bases and J by 8 bases, with 18 bases left in between. The germline gives CDR1 SGHRS, CDR2 YFSETQ. This CDR3 has 15 residues. CDR3 DNA: TGCGCCAGCAGCTCGACGGGCGAGCGCTCGGAGCCCCAGCATTTT. Its translation: CASSSTGERSEPQHF. Full variable domain (missing parts from reference TRBV5-1 and TRBJ1-5): KAGVTQTPRYLIKTRGQQVTLSCSPISGHRSVSWYQQTPGQGLQFLFEYFSETQRNKGNFPGRFSGRQFSNSRSEMNVSTLELGDSALYLCASSSTGERSEPQHFGDGTRLSIL.

The V call is TRBV19, the J call TRBJ1-3; D not certain. V was cut by 7 bases and J by 4 bases, with 14 bases left in between. This CDR3 contains 14 residues. From germline, CDR1 is LNHDA and CDR2 SQIVND (reference sequence). CDR3 amino acids: CASKSPTSGNTIYF. DNA for the CDR3: TGTGCCAGTAAAAGCCCAACTTCGGGAAACACCATATATTTT.

The genes are TRBV9 and TRBJ1-1; tentatively, D is TRBD1 (5 bases). CDR1 SGDLS and CDR2 YYNGEE come from the germline V gene. The V gene lost 4 bases and the J gene lost 1 base, with 11 bases spanning the gap. The CDR3 is 14 residues long. This chain's CDR3 is CASSSDQGNTEAFF. CDR3 DNA: TGTGCCAGCAGCTCCGATCAGGGGAACACTGAAGCTTTCTTT.

The sample holds one count of this clone. This chain joins TRBV10-3 and TRBJ2-2; TRBD2 matches 7 bases. Germline CDR1 ENHRY, CDR2 SYGVKD. Losses at the gene ends were 1 base for V and 1 base for J; bases not matched to a gene: 0. This CDR3 region has 15 residues. In nucleotides, the CDR3 is TGTGCCATCAGTGAGTTAGCGGGGAACACCGGGGAGCTGTTTTTT. It encodes CAISELAGNTGELFF.

This chain uses TRBV6-5 with TRBJ1-1, with D unclear. Trimming took 2 bases from V and 7 from J, leaving 8 bases between them. The germline V gene encodes CDR1 MNHEY and CDR2 SVGAGI. The CDR3 runs to 12 residues. The CDR3 bases are TGTGCCAGCAGTTACGTCGGGGATGAAGCTTTCTTT. This gives the protein CASSYVGDEAFF.

This clone was recorded a few times. The CDR3 sequence: CASSQGASGTYEQYF. The DNA for the CDR3 is TGTGCCAGCAGCCAAGGCGCTAGCGGAACCTACGAGCAGTACTTC. The J gene is TRBJ2-7, the V gene TRBV4-2; 7 nucleotides align to TRBD2. This CDR3 has 15 amino acids. Germline lookup yields CDR1 LGHNA and CDR2 YNFKEQ. J gave up 2 bases and V 1 base, and 5 bases lay outside the gene matches.

The V call is TRBV2, the J call TRBJ1-1, with D tentatively TRBD1 (6 bases). The V and J ends lost 6 bases and 0 bases respectively, with 11 bases between them. The CDR3 spans 14 residues. In germline, CDR1 is SNHLY, CDR2 FYNNEI. CDR3 region: CASRKDSMNTEAFF. As DNA, the CDR3 is TGTGCCAGCAGGAAGGACAGTATGAACACTGAAGCTTTCTTT.

In its sample, this clone was seen once. The rearrangement links TRBV7-9 to TRBJ1-4, with 9 nucleotides matching TRBD1. The CDR3 totals 16 residues. Germline-derived CDR1 and CDR2 are SEHNR and FQNEAQ (reference sequence). The trim removed 4 bases at V and 0 bases at J, leaving 3 bases unmatched. In nucleotides, the CDR3 is TGTGCCAGCAGCTCAAGACAGGGGGCAACTAATGAAAAACTGTTTTTT. It is translated as CASSSRQGATNEKLFF.

DNA of the CDR3: TGCGCCAGCAGCCAAGAAGGGGGACAGCCGAATGAAAAACTGTTTTTT. This translates into CASSQEGGQPNEKLFF. This sequence joins TRBV4-1 and TRBJ1-4, with 7 bases lining up with TRBD1. From germline, CDR1 is MGHRA and CDR2 YSYEKL. The CDR3 is made up of 16 amino acids. The V gene end was trimmed by 0 bases and the J gene end by 5 bases; junction bases not matched to a gene: 6.

The V gene is TRBV28, the J gene TRBJ1-2; 8 nucleotides agree with TRBD1. CDR3 length: 15 amino acids. Germline V gives CDR1 MDHEN, CDR2 SYDVKM. J was trimmed by 3 bases and V by 3 bases; bases with no gene match: 6. CDR3 bases: TGTGCCAGCAGTTTTTTGGACAGGGCCTACTATGGCTACACCTTC. Translating it yields CASSFLDRAYYGYTF.

The chain joins TRBV30 to TRBJ2-2; D possibly matches TRBD1 or TRBD2 (5 bases each). The V and J ends lost 5 bases and 6 bases respectively, with 10 bases between them. Germline CDR1 and CDR2: GTSNPN and SVGIG (reference sequence). The CDR3 has 12 residues. The CDR3 sequence is CAWERGAGELFF. DNA of the CDR3: TGTGCCTGGGAAAGGGGAGCCGGGGAGCTGTTTTTT. Filled out from reference TRBV30 and TRBJ2-2, the complete variable domain reads SQTIHQWPATLVQPVGSPLSLECTVEGTSNPNLYWYRQAAGRGLQLLFYSVGIGQISSEVPQNLSASRPQDRQFILSSKKLLLSDSGFYLCAWERGAGELFFGEGSRLTVL.

The chain recombines TRBV27 with TRBJ2-7, with 7 bases lining up with TRBD1. J was trimmed by 2 bases and V by 5 bases; bases with no gene match: 12. The germline V gene encodes CDR1 MNHEY and CDR2 SMNVEV (reference sequence). CDR3 length: 16 amino acids. CDR3 sequence (DNA): TGTGCCAGCAGTCCCAGGACAGGTCATCTCACCTACGAGCAGTACTTC. Protein: CASSPRTGHLTYEQYF.

V and J are TRBV7-9 and TRBJ2-7, with TRBD1 identical over 8 bases. V was pared by 5 bases and J by 5 bases, with 14 bases of the junction left unmatched. Germline V gene lookup returns CDR1 SEHNR and CDR2 FQNEAQ (reference sequence). The length of the CDR3 is 16 residues. CDR3 loop: CASSPRTGQQDHEQYF. The CDR3 DNA reads as TGTGCCAGCAGCCCCCGGACAGGGCAGCAGGACCACGAGCAGTACTTC. Full variable domain (outside the CDR3, taken from reference TRBV7-9 and TRBJ2-7): DTGVSQNPRHKITKRGQNVTFRCDPISEHNRLYWYRQTLGQGPEFLTYFQNEAQLEKSRLLSDRFSAERPKGSFSTLEIQRTEQGDSAMYLCASSPRTGQQDHEQYFGPGTRLTVT.